A selection of T cell receptor beta chains follows, all from one sample in a study of shared clonotypes between healthy human individuals. Using immunoSEQ multiplex PCR, the repertoire was profiled, and TCRdb retains in-frame clones only, with some absent. The sample has about 470,000 clones; around 79% are singletons. The sample taken for sequencing was PBMCs. Receptor source: a middle-aged woman in good health. Some clones in this sample may be carry-over from other donors' samples. Both conserved end residues are part of each CDR3. Fields, in order: J gene, V gene, D gene, clone size, CDR3 DNA, CDR3 protein. The D gene is left open where the match is weak. Size is omitted from some rows. Given values are once, few, many or a class for expanded clones.

TRBJ2-3,TRBV19,NA,NA,TGTGCCAGTAGTATTGCCCGCACAGATACGCAGTATTTT,CASSIARTDTQYF
TRBJ2-1,TRBV6-6,TRBD1,NA,TGTGCCAGCAGTATTGAAGCCGGGACAGGGGAGTTCTTC,CASSIEAGTGEFF
TRBJ2-7,TRBV18,NA,NA,TGTGCCAGCTCGATTCGGTTGGGGGACGAGCAGTACTTC,CASSIRLGDEQYF
TRBJ2-1,TRBV15,TRBD2,NA,TGTGCCACCAGCAGAGATCGGACTAGCGGGAGGAAGGTTGAGCAGTTCTTC,CATSRDRTSGRKVEQFF
TRBJ1-2,TRBV11-2,TRBD1,NA,TGTGCCAGCAGACCTACAGGGGCCCCTGGCTACACCTTC,CASRPTGAPGYTF
TRBJ2-5,TRBV28,TRBD2,NA,TGTGCCAGCAGTCATCAAGCGGGAGGGCCGGAGACCCAGTACTTC,CASSHQAGGPETQYF
TRBJ2-1,TRBV6-5,NA,NA,TGTGCCACCTCTGTTCCCAGGGGCAATGAGCAGTTCTTC,CATSVPRGNEQFF
TRBJ2-5,TRBV5-1,NA,NA,TGCGCCAGCAGCTTAGGGGTAGAAGAGACCCAGTACTTC,CASSLGVEETQYF
TRBJ1-1,TRBV30,NA,many,TGTGCCTGGAGTATTCGGGCAGTAAACACTGAAGCTTTCTTT,CAWSIRAVNTEAFF
TRBJ1-1,TRBV28,TRBD1,NA,TGTGCCAGCAGTGCGACCCCCGGGACAGGAGAGAACACTGAAGCTTTCTTT,CASSATPGTGENTEAFF
TRBJ2-1,TRBV6-6,TRBD1,NA,TGTGCCAGCAGCTCCCGAGGACAGGGGGCCTATGAGCAGTTCTTC,CASSSRGQGAYEQFF
TRBJ1-5,TRBV29-1,TRBD1,few,TGCAGCGTTGTACAGGGGGACCAGCCCCAGCATTTT,CSVVQGDQPQHF
TRBJ2-1,TRBV7-2,TRBD2,NA,TGTGCCACCAGATCCGCCGACAGCGGGAACAATGAGCAGTTCTTC,CATRSADSGNNEQFF
TRBJ2-7,TRBV6-1,NA,NA,TGTGCCACTCGGACGGGCGGCGTTGCCTACGAGCAGTACTTC,CATRTGGVAYEQYF
TRBJ2-1,TRBV7-8,NA,NA,TGTGCCAGCAGCCCACGTGGGCTAGATCTTTACAATGAGCAGTTCTTC,CASSPRGLDLYNEQFF
TRBJ2-3,TRBV28,NA,many,TGTGCCAGCAGTTTGGGACCTAAATTCACAGATACGCAGTATTTT,CASSLGPKFTDTQYF
TRBJ2-4,TRBV19,TRBD2,NA,TGTGCCAGTAGTATCGCCCCGGGACTAGCGGGAGCTCACGAAAACATTCAGTACTTC,CASSIAPGLAGAHENIQYF
TRBJ2-7,TRBV5-1,TRBD1,NA,TGCGCCAGCAGCCTAGGGACAGGGGGGTTTTACGAGCAGTACTTC,CASSLGTGGFYEQYF
TRBJ2-3,TRBV10-3,TRBD1,few,TGTGCCATCAGTCCGGGACAGGACACAGATACGCAGTATTTT,CAISPGQDTDTQYF
TRBJ2-7,TRBV18,NA,NA,TGTGCCAGCTCACCAAAGGACCGGAACTACGAGCAGTACTTC,CASSPKDRNYEQYF
TRBJ2-7,TRBV11-2,TRBD1,NA,TGTGCCAGCAGCTCTGACAGGGAGTCCTACGAGCAGTACTTC,CASSSDRESYEQYF
TRBJ1-5,TRBV19,NA,NA,TGTGCCAGTAGTGCGGACGCAAATCAGCCCCAGCATTTT,CASSADANQPQHF
TRBJ2-2,TRBV19,NA,NA,TGTGCCAGTAGTATCCGGGACGTCGGGGAGCTGTTTTTT,CASSIRDVGELFF
TRBJ2-1,TRBV28,NA,NA,TGTGCCAGCAGTCACTGGGACCTACTGGAGCAGTTCTTC,CASSHWDLLEQFF
TRBJ1-1,TRBV18,NA,many,TGTGCCAGCTCACCGCTCACAGGGATCACTGAAGCTTTCTTT,CASSPLTGITEAFF
TRBJ2-3,TRBV7-9,TRBD2,NA,TGTGCCAGCAGCTCAACGACTAGCGGGAGGGCATCAGATACGCAGTATTTT,CASSSTTSGRASDTQYF
TRBJ1-4,TRBV11-1,NA,NA,TGTGCCAGCAGCTTAGATGGAGCCGGCGAAAAACTGTTTTTT,CASSLDGAGEKLFF
TRBJ2-3,TRBV11-2,NA,NA,TGTGCCAGCAGCTTAGGCCAGTCCGCAGATACGCAGTATTTT,CASSLGQSADTQYF
TRBJ2-7,TRBV6-5,TRBD1,NA,TGTGCCAAACACAGGGGGCTGAAGTACTTC,CAKHRGLKYF
TRBJ2-5,TRBV10-3,TRBD2,once,TGTGCCATCAGTGAACAGCTAGCGGGAGAGGAGACCCAGTACTTC,CAISEQLAGEETQYF
TRBJ2-7,TRBV4-3,TRBD2,NA,TGCGCCAGCAGCTTCGGACTAGCGGGATCCTACGAGCAGTACTTC,CASSFGLAGSYEQYF
TRBJ1-5,TRBV9,TRBD1,NA,TGTGCCAGCAGCGCAACAGGGGCAAGGGAGGAGCCCCAGCATTTT,CASSATGAREEPQHF
TRBJ2-1,TRBV6-4,NA,NA,TGTGCCAGCAGTGACTCCCCAGGCTCCTACAATGAGCAGTTCTTC,CASSDSPGSYNEQFF
TRBJ2-7,TRBV23-1,NA,once,TGCGCCAGCAGTCAATCGAAATACCCCTACGAGCAGTACTTC,CASSQSKYPYEQYF
TRBJ2-1,TRBV4-2,TRBD2,NA,TGTGCCAGCAAGGGTAGCGGGAGCTCCTACAATGAGCAATTCTTC,CASKGSGSSYNEQFF
TRBJ2-2,TRBV20-1,NA,NA,TGCAGTGCTAGGCTGGTCGGGGAGCTGTTTTTT,CSARLVGELFF
TRBJ2-7,TRBV5-6,NA,NA,TGTGCCAGCAGCTTGGGCGGACCCTACGAGCAGTACTTC,CASSLGGPYEQYF
TRBJ1-2,TRBV7-9,NA,few,TGTGCCAGCAGGAGACCAATCGAGGAACTCTTAACCTTC,CASRRPIEELLTF
TRBJ2-1,TRBV4-1,TRBD1,NA,TGCGCCAGCAGCAACCCGACAGGGTCCTCCTACAATGAGCAGTTCTTC,CASSNPTGSSYNEQFF
TRBJ2-6,TRBV7-6,NA,NA,TGTGCCAGCAGCTTTATGGCGGCCAGATCGACCTACGGGGCCAACGTCCTGACTTTC,CASSFMAARSTYGANVLTF
TRBJ1-1,TRBV18,NA,few,TGTGCCAGCTCACCGGACCGGGACTTCAAGAACACTGAAGCTTTCTTT,CASSPDRDFKNTEAFF
TRBJ2-1,TRBV12-5,TRBD2,NA,TGTGCTAGTGGTTTGGTACTAAGCGGGAGTTACAATGAGCAGTTCTTC,CASGLVLSGSYNEQFF
TRBJ2-3,TRBV5-1,NA,NA,TGCGCCAGCAGCTTGGTAGTGACAGATACGCAGTATTTT,CASSLVVTDTQYF
TRBJ1-5,TRBV28,NA,NA,TGTGCCAGCAGTCCTGGGAGTCGCAATCAGCCCCAGCATTTT,CASSPGSRNQPQHF
TRBJ2-7,TRBV28,TRBD1,NA,TGTGCCAGCAGATCGACAGGGGAGCTCCCCTACGAGCAGTACTTC,CASRSTGELPYEQYF
TRBJ1-2,TRBV19,NA,NA,TGTGCCAGTAGTTCCACAGGGATGGCTAACTATGGCTACACCTTC,CASSSTGMANYGYTF
TRBJ1-3,TRBV7-7,NA,many,TGTGCTAGCAGCTTAAGTATGAGCTCTGGAAACACCATATATTTT,CASSLSMSSGNTIYF
TRBJ2-5,TRBV2,NA,NA,TGTGCCAGCAGTGATTGGAGGAACCAAGAGACCCAGTACTTC,CASSDWRNQETQYF